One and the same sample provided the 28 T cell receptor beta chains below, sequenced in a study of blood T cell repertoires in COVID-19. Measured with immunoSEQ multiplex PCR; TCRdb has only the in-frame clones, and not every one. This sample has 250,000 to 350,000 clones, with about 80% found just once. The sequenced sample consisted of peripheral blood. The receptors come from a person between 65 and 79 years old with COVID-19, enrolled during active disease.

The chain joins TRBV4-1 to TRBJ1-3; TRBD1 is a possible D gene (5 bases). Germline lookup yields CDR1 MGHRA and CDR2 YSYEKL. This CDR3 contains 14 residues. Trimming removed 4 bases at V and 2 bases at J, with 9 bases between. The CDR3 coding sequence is TGCGCCAGCAGCCCATGGGGGGCTGGAAACACCATATATTTT. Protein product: CASSPWGAGNTIYF.

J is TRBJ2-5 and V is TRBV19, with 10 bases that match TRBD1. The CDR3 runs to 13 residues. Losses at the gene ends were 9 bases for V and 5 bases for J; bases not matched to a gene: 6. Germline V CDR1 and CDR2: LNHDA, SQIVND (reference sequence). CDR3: CASATGGLETQYF. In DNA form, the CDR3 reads TGTGCCAGCGCGACAGGGGGCCTCGAGACCCAGTACTTC.

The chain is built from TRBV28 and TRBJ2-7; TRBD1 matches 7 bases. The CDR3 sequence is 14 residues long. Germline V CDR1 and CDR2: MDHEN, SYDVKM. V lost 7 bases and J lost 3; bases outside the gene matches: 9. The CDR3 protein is CASTTGDGIYEQYF. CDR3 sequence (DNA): TGTGCCAGCACTACAGGGGACGGAATCTACGAGCAGTACTTC.

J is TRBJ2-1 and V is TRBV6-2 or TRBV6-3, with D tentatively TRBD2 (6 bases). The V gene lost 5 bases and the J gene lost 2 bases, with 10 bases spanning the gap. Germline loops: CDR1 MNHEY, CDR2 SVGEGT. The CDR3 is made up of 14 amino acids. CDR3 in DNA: TGTGCCAGCAGTCCGGGACTGGCCTACAATGAGCAGTTCTTC. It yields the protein CASSPGLAYNEQFF.

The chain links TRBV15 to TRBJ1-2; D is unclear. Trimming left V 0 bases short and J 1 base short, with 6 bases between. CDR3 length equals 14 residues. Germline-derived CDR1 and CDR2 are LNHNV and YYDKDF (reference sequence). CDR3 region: CATSREAVNYGYTF. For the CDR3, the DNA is TGTGCCACCAGCAGAGAGGCGGTTAACTATGGCTACACCTTC.

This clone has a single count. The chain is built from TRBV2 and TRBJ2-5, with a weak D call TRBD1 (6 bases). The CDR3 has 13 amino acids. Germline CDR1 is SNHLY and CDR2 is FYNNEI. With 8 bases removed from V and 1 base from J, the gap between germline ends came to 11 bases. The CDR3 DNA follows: TGTGCCAGCCGGACAGCCTTCCAAGAGACCCAGTACTTC. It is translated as CASRTAFQETQYF. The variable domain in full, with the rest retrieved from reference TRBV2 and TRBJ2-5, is EPEVTQTPSHQVTQMGQEVILRCVPISNHLYFYWYRQILGQKVEFLVSFYNNEISEKSEIFDDQFSVERPDGSNFTLKIRSTKLEDSAMYFCASRTAFQETQYFGPGTRLLVL.

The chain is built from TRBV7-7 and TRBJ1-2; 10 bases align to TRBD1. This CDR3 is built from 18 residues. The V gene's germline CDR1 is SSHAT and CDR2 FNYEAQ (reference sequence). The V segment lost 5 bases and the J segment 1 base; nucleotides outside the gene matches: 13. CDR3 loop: CASSHGVGGQGVNYGYTF. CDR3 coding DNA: TGTGCCAGCAGCCACGGGGTCGGAGGACAGGGGGTTAACTATGGCTACACCTTC.

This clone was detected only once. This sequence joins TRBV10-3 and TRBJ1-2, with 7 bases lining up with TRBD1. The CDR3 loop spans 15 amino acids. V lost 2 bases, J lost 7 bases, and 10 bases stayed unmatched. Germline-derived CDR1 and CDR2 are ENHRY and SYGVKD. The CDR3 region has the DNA TGTGCCATCAGTGAGCCCCCAAAGGGGGCGAGTGGCTACACCTTC. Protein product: CAISEPPKGASGYTF.

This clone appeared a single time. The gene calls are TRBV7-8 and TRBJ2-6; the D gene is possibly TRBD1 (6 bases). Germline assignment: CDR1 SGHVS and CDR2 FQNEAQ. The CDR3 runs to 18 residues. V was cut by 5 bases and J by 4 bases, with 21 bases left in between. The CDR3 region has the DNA TGTGCCAGCAGCGACAGGACAGAAGTCCTCAGGGGGGCCAACGTCCTGACTTTC. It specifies CASSDRTEVLRGANVLTF.

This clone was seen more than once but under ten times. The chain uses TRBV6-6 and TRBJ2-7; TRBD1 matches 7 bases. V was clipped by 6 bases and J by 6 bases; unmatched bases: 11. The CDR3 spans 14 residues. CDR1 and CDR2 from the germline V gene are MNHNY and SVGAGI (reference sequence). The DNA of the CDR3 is TGTGCCAGCAGACCCGGGACAGTCTTCTTCGAGCAGTACTTC. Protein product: CASRPGTVFFEQYF.

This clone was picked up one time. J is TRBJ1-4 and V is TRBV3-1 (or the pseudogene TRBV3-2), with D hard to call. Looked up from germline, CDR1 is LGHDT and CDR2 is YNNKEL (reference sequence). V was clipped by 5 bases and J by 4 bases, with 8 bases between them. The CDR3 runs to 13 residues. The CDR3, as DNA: TGTGCCAGCAGCGTGGGGAGTAATGAAAAACTGTTTTTT. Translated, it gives CASSVGSNEKLFF.

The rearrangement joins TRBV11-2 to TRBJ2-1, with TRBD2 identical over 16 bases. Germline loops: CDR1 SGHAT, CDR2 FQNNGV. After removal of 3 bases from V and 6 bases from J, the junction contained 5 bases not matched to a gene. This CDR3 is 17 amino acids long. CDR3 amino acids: CASSFGTSGRGSNEQFF. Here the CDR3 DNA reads TGTGCCAGCAGCTTCGGGACTAGCGGGAGGGGGTCCAATGAGCAGTTCTTC.

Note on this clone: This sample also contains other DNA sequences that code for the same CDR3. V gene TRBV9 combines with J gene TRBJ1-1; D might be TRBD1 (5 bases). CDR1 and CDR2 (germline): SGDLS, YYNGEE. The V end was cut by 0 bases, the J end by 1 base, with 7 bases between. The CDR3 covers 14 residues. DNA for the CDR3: TGTGCCAGCAGCGTAGTGGGGGGGAACACTGAAGCTTTCTTT. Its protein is CASSVVGGNTEAFF.

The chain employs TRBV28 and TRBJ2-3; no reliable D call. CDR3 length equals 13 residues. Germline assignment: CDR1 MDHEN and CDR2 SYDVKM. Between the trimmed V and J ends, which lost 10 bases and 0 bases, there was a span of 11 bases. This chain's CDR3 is CATYVASTDTQYF. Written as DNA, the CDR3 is TGTGCCACGTATGTAGCTAGCACAGATACGCAGTATTTT.

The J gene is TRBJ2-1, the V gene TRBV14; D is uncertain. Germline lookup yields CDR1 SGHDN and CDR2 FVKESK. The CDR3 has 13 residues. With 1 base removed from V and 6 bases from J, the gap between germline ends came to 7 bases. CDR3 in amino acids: CASSQVRLNEQFF. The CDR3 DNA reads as TGTGCCAGCAGCCAAGTCAGACTCAATGAGCAGTTCTTC. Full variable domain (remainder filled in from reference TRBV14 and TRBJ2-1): EAGVTQFPSHSVIEKGQTVTLRCDPISGHDNLYWYRRVMGKEIKFLLHFVKESKQDESGMPNNRFLAERTGGTYSTLKVQPAELEDSGVYFCASSQVRLNEQFFGPGTRLTVL.

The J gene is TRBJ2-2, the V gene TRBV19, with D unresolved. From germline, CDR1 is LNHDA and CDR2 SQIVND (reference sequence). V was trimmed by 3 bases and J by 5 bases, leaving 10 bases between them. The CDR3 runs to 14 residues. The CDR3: CASSIAAFTGELFF. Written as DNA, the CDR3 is TGTGCCAGTAGTATCGCAGCGTTTACCGGGGAGCTGTTTTTT.

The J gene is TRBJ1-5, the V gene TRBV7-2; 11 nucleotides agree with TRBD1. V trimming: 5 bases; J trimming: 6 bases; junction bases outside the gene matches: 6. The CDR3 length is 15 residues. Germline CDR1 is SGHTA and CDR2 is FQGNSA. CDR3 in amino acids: CASSLSDRGPQPQHF. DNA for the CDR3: TGTGCCAGCAGCCTCTCGGACAGGGGGCCTCAGCCCCAGCATTTT.

In nucleotides, the CDR3 is TGTGCCAGCTCACCACTCTGGACTAGCGGGAGTATCGCCTACGAGCAGTACTTC. Translating it yields CASSPLWTSGSIAYEQYF. The chain couples TRBV18 to TRBJ2-7, with 13 bases aligning to TRBD2. Germline CDR1 is KGHSH and CDR2 is LQKENI. After removal of 1 base from V and 2 bases from J, the junction contained 8 bases not matched to a gene. The CDR3 extends over 18 amino acids.

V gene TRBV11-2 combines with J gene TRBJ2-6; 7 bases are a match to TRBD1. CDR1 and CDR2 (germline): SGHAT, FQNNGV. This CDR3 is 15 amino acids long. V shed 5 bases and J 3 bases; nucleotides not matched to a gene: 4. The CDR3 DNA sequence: TGTGCCAGCAGCCGAGGGGGCGGTGGGGCCAACGTCCTGACTTTC. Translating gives CASSRGGGGANVLTF.

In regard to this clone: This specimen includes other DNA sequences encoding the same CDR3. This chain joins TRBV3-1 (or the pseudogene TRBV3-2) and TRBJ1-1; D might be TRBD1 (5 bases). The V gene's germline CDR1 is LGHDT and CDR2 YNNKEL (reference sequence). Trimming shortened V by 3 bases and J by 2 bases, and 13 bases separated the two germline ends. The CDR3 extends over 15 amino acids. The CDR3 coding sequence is TGTGCCAGCAGCCAGGGGCGGGGGGGAAACACTGAAGCTTTCTTT. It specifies CASSQGRGGNTEAFF.

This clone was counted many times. This CDR3 is CASNARALSDTQYF. The CDR3 bases are TGTGCCAGCAATGCGAGGGCGTTATCAGATACGCAGTATTTT. J is TRBJ2-3 and V is TRBV2; a weak D match, TRBD2 (5 bases). Trimming took 7 bases from V and 4 from J, leaving 15 bases between them. There are 14 residues in the CDR3. The germline V gene has CDR1 SNHLY and CDR2 FYNNEI.

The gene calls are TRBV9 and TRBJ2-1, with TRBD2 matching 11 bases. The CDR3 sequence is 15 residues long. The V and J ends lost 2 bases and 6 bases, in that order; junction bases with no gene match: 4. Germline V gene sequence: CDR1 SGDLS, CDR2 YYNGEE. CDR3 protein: CASSVSGGATNEQFF. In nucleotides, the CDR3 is TGTGCCAGCAGCGTTAGCGGGGGGGCCACCAATGAGCAGTTCTTC.

The CDR3 DNA reads TGCGCCAGCAGCCAACATTACGAGCAGTACTTC. This sequence encodes CASSQHYEQYF. The chain joins TRBV5-1 to TRBJ2-7, with D unresolved. V was pared by 4 bases and J by 4 bases, with 6 bases between. The CDR3 has 11 amino acids. Germline values: CDR1 SGHRS, CDR2 YFSETQ. Drawing the rest from reference TRBV5-1 and TRBJ2-7, the complete variable domain is KAGVTQTPRYLIKTRGQQVTLSCSPISGHRSVSWYQQTPGQGLQFLFEYFSETQRNKGNFPGRFSGRQFSNSRSEMNVSTLELGDSALYLCASSQHYEQYFGPGTRLTVT.

The CDR3 DNA reads TGCAGCGTTAGGGGCAGCGCAGAGACCCAGTACTTC. Translation: CSVRGSAETQYF. The V call is TRBV29-1, the J call TRBJ2-5; maybe TRBD1 (5 bases). The V and J ends lost 5 bases and 4 bases respectively, with 11 bases between them. The CDR3 sequence is 12 residues long. The V gene's germline CDR1 is SQVTM and CDR2 ANQGSEA.

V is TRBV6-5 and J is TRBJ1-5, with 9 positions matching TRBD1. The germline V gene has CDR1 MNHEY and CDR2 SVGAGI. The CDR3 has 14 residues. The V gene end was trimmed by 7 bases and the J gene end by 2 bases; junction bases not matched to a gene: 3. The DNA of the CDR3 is TGTGCCAGCATTCGGGACAGGGGCAATCAGCCCCAGCATTTT. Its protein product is CASIRDRGNQPQHF.

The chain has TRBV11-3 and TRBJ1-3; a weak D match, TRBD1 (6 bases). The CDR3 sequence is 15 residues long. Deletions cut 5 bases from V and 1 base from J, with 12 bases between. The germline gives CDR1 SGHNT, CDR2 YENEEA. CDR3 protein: CASSVRGGSGNTIYF. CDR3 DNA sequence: TGTGCCAGCAGCGTCAGGGGAGGGTCTGGAAACACCATATATTTT. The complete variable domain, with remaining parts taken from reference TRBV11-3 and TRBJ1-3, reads EAGVVQSPRYKIIEKKQPVAFWCNPISGHNTLYWYLQNLGQGPELLIRYENEEAVDDSQLPKDRFSAERLKGVDSTLKIQPAELGDSAVYLCASSVRGGSGNTIYFGEGSWLTVV.

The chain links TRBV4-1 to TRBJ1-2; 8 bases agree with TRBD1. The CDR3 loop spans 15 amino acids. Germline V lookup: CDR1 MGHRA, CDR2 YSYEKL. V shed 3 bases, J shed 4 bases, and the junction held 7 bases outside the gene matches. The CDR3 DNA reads TGCGCCAGCAGCCAGTCACCGCAGGGGGCCTATGGCTACACCTTC. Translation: CASSQSPQGAYGYTF.

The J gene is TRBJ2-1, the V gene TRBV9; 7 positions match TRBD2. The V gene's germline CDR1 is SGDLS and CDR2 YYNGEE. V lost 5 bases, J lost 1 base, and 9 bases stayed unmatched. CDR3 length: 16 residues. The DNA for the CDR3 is TGTGCCAGCAGACCACCCACGGGGGGTTCCTACAATGAGCAGTTCTTC. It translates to CASRPPTGGSYNEQFF.